These 24 T cell receptor beta chains were sequenced from one sample in a study of T cell repertoires in cytomegalovirus infection. Each CDR3 protein is one row after TCRdb ran MiXCR on the reads. Counted here are a few hundred thousand distinct CDR3 sequences, 8% to 10% occurring once; the ten biggest clones make up approximately 4.5%. Specimen: PBMCs. The source of these receptors is a human donor in good health (CMV status not recorded). Some clones in this sample may be carry-over from other donors' samples.

At least ten counts were recorded for this clonotype. The chain combines TRBV27 with TRBJ1-1; 7 nucleotides align to TRBD1. The V segment lost 7 bases and the J segment 1 base; nucleotides outside the gene matches: 6. The CDR3 length is 14 residues. Germline CDR1 is MNHEY and CDR2 is SMNVEV (reference sequence). The CDR3 bases are TGTGCCAGCACCACAAACAGGGGGAACACTGAAGCTTTCTTT. Its translation is CASTTNRGNTEAFF.

On this clonotype: A much larger clone differs from this one at a single base, so this may be a read error. The V call is TRBV7-2, the J call TRBJ2-7; D may match TRBD1 or TRBD2 (5 bases each). The CDR3 spans 14 residues. CDR1 is SGHTA and CDR2 is FQGNSA in the germline V gene. The CDR3 spells CASNLTPGPYEQYF. As DNA, the CDR3 is TGTGCCAGCAACTTAACTCCGGGGCCCTACGAGCAGTACTTC.

This clonotype has at least ten counts. The CDR3 protein is CASSLGGAGNADTQYF. In DNA form, the CDR3 reads TGTGCCAGCAGTTTAGGAGGGGCGGGGAACGCAGATACGCAGTATTTT. The rearrangement joins TRBV28 to TRBJ2-3, with TRBD2 as a possible D gene (6 bases). The CDR3 totals 16 residues. Trimming removed 2 bases from V and 4 bases from J, with 16 bases in between. Germline CDR1 is MDHEN and CDR2 is SYDVKM.

Many counts were recorded for this clonotype. This rearrangement joins TRBV12-3 or TRBV12-4 to TRBJ2-1, with 10 nucleotides matching TRBD2. V was pared by 6 bases and J by 2 bases, with 10 bases of the junction left unmatched. This CDR3 has 17 residues. CDR3 amino acids: CASRGIGLAATYNEQFF. The DNA of the CDR3 is TGTGCCAGCAGAGGAATAGGACTAGCGGCCACCTACAATGAGCAGTTCTTC.

This clonotype was found many times. The chain carries TRBV6-1 and TRBJ2-7; 12 bases are a match to TRBD1. Germline V gene data show CDR1 as MNHNS and CDR2 as SASEGT. The CDR3 spans 15 residues. V lost 6 bases, J lost 3 bases, and 6 bases stayed unmatched. The DNA of the CDR3 is TGTGCCAGCAGCCGAGGGACAGGGGGCGTCTACGAGCAGTACTTC. Protein product: CASSRGTGGVYEQYF.

This clonotype was counted many times. The J gene is TRBJ2-3, the V gene TRBV7-2, with a weak D call TRBD2 (5 bases). V was trimmed by 1 base and J by 3 bases, leaving 11 bases between them. The CDR3 covers 15 residues. From germline, CDR1 is SGHTA and CDR2 FQGNSA. CDR3 DNA sequence: TGTGCCAGCAGCTTAGAACGCCGCGGGACAGATACGCAGTATTTT. Protein: CASSLERRGTDTQYF.

This clonotype was counted only a few times. The chain has TRBV19 and TRBJ1-1; D uncertain. Germline V gene data show CDR1 as LNHDA and CDR2 as SQIVND (reference sequence). This CDR3 region has 16 residues. The V end was cut by 4 bases, the J end by 4 bases, with 19 bases between. Here the CDR3 reads CASSKEADPRGTEAFF. CDR3 sequence (DNA): TGTGCCAGTAGTAAAGAGGCAGACCCCCGGGGCACTGAAGCTTTCTTT.

This clonotype showed up just a few times. The rearrangement links TRBV25-1 to TRBJ1-2; a weak D match, TRBD1 (5 bases). V dropped 3 bases and J dropped 4 bases, with 9 bases sitting between them. The CDR3 runs 13 residues. The V gene's germline CDR1 is MGHDK and CDR2 SYGVNS. CDR3: CASSESGTYGYTF. CDR3 DNA: TGTGCCAGCAGTGAGTCGGGGACCTATGGCTACACCTTC.

This chain links TRBV28 with TRBJ2-1; 10 bases line up with TRBD2. Germline assignment: CDR1 MDHEN and CDR2 SYDVKM. This CDR3 region has 14 residues. With V trimmed by 8 bases and J by 2 bases, 3 bases remained unmatched. The CDR3 DNA follows: TGTGCCAGCGCCGGACTAGCGGCCTACAATGAGCAGTTCTTC. As protein: CASAGLAAYNEQFF.

This clonotype came up a few times. As DNA, the CDR3 is TGTGCCAGCAGTTACCCGCTAGCGGGAGCCCACAATGAGCAGTTCTTC. It codes for CASSYPLAGAHNEQFF. The rearrangement uses TRBV6-2 or TRBV6-3 and TRBJ2-1; TRBD2 aligns across 10 bases. The trim removed 2 bases at V and 5 bases at J, leaving 6 bases unmatched. The germline gives CDR1 MNHEY, CDR2 SVGEGT. This CDR3 has 16 amino acids.

This clonotype has a count of ten or more. The chain combines TRBV19 with TRBJ1-5, with D possibly matching TRBD1 (6 bases). The germline gives CDR1 LNHDA, CDR2 SQIVND (reference sequence). The CDR3 sequence is 16 residues long. V was clipped by 10 bases and J by 11 bases, with 30 bases between them. CDR3 DNA: TGTGCCACAAAAAGGACCGGGACATCTTTCCTTGGGGCCCAGCATTTT. Translating gives CATKRTGTSFLGAQHF.

This clonotype has ten or more counts. The V gene is TRBV24-1, the J gene TRBJ1-4, with D unclear. Germline assignment: CDR1 KGHDR and CDR2 SFDVKD. V was pared by 8 bases and J by 5 bases, with 8 bases between. The CDR3 runs to 12 residues. CDR3 loop: CATTGSNEKLFF. CDR3 DNA: TGTGCCACCACCGGGTCGAATGAAAAACTGTTTTTT.

As regards this clonotype: At one boundary the junction diverges from the germline segment, which might be a read error. The rearrangement uses TRBV27 and TRBJ1-1; no reliable D call. This CDR3 has 13 residues. Germline-derived CDR1 and CDR2 are MNHEY and SMNVEV (reference sequence). CDR3 nucleotide sequence: TGTACCAGCAGTTTCTCCAGCCGCGGTGAAGCTTTCTTT. Its translation: CTSSFSSRGEAFF.

This clonotype has at least ten counts. This rearrangement joins TRBV6-2 or TRBV6-3 to TRBJ2-2; D remains unclear. Germline V gene lookup returns CDR1 MNHEY and CDR2 SVGEGT. Trimming removed 6 bases at V and 7 bases at J, with 9 bases between. The CDR3 covers 12 residues. The CDR3 here is CASSRFYGELFF. The CDR3 DNA reads TGTGCCAGCAGCCGTTTTTACGGGGAGCTGTTTTTT.

V gene TRBV7-6 combines with J gene TRBJ2-7; D is perhaps TRBD1 (6 bases). The ends were cut back, 2 bases at V and 2 bases at J, with 13 bases in the middle. Germline V CDR1 and CDR2: SGHVS, FNYEAQ. This CDR3 is 15 amino acids long. The CDR3 is CASSLSDSETYEQYF. The CDR3, as DNA: TGTGCCAGCAGCTTATCGGACAGCGAGACCTACGAGCAGTACTTC.

This clonotype was recorded at least ten times. The chain has TRBV7-3 and TRBJ2-6; weak D call: TRBD1 (6 bases). Germline V gives CDR1 SGHTA, CDR2 FQGTGA. V was shortened by 3 bases and J by 4 bases, with 19 bases between the two germline ends. This CDR3 is built from 18 residues. CDR3 protein: CASSFGPQGLAGANVLTF. In DNA form, the CDR3 reads TGTGCCAGCAGCTTCGGTCCCCAGGGGCTAGCCGGGGCCAACGTCCTGACTTTC.

This clonotype was picked up a small number of times. V usage is TRBV13 and J usage is TRBJ1-4; possible D gene TRBD1, 5 bases. Germline loops: CDR1 PRHDT, CDR2 FYEKMQ (reference sequence). The CDR3 extends over 15 amino acids. Trimming stripped 5 bases from V and 2 bases from J, with 12 bases between. CDR3 bases: TGTGCCAGCAGCCCTCCGGGACCCACTAATGAAAAACTGTTTTTT. Translation gives CASSPPGPTNEKLFF.

The V gene is TRBV6-2 or TRBV6-3, the J gene TRBJ2-7; D tentatively reads TRBD1 or TRBD2 (5 bases each). The CDR3 is 18 amino acids. CDR1 is MNHEY, CDR2 SVGEGT, per germline. V was shortened by 7 bases and J by 2 bases, with 27 bases between the two germline ends. The CDR3 nucleotides read TGTGCCAGCACCCCGGGACCACTCATAGGAGCGGAACCCTACGAGCAGTACTTC. Protein sequence: CASTPGPLIGAEPYEQYF.

This chain uses TRBV4-3 with TRBJ2-4; a weak D match, TRBD1 (5 bases). Germline lookup yields CDR1 LGHNA and CDR2 YSLEER. The CDR3 contains 16 residues. The ends were cut back, 0 bases at V and 6 bases at J, with 15 bases in the middle. CDR3 residues: CASSQDRYGQGNIQYF. CDR3 nucleotide sequence: TGCGCCAGCAGCCAAGATCGATATGGGCAGGGAAACATTCAGTACTTC.

The rearrangement links TRBV2 to TRBJ1-6; D is ambiguous. Germline CDR1 reads SNHLY; CDR2 reads FYNNEI. This CDR3 is 14 amino acids long. V was trimmed by 3 bases and J by 9 bases, leaving 12 bases between them. CDR3 DNA: TGTGCCAGCAGTGATTTGGGAAGTGTTTCACCCCTCCACTTT. It is translated as CASSDLGSVSPLHF.

This clonotype was recorded many times. The V gene is TRBV7-2, the J gene TRBJ1-1; D is possibly TRBD1 (5 bases). This CDR3 contains 15 residues. Trimming removed 4 bases at V and 1 base at J, with 13 bases between. The V gene's germline CDR1 is SGHTA and CDR2 FQGNSA. The CDR3 here is CASSSSGRGNTEAFF. The DNA of the CDR3 is TGTGCCAGCAGCTCCTCTGGGAGGGGGAACACTGAAGCTTTCTTT.

The chain couples TRBV7-2 to TRBJ2-7; D uncertain. The V end was cut by 7 bases, the J end by 6 bases, with 13 bases between. Germline lookup yields CDR1 SGHTA and CDR2 FQGNSA. CDR3 length equals 12 residues. As DNA, the CDR3 is TGTGCCAGCACCTCCCCCCCGGGCGAGCAGTACTTC. It is translated as CASTSPPGEQYF.

The CDR3 region has the DNA TGTGCCAGCAGCGCCCGGGAACTAGCCAAAAACATTCAGTACTTC. Encoded protein: CASSARELAKNIQYF. This chain joins TRBV7-9 and TRBJ2-4, with a tentative D call TRBD2 (5 bases). Trimming removed 5 bases from V and 0 bases from J, with 11 bases in between. The CDR3 consists of 15 residues. Per germline, CDR1 SEHNR and CDR2 FQNEAQ (reference sequence).

The V gene is TRBV6-2 or TRBV6-3, the J gene TRBJ2-4; no definite D call. Trimming removed 6 bases from V and 3 bases from J, with 21 bases in between. This CDR3 region has 17 residues. Germline assignment: CDR1 MNHEY and CDR2 SVGEGT. DNA for the CDR3: TGTGCCAGCAGCCCCCCCGTAGGCCCTGTGGGCAAAAACATTCAGTACTTC. It yields the protein CASSPPVGPVGKNIQYF.